The 10 T cell receptor beta chains below come from one sample, sequenced in a study of blood T cells in healthy people across ages. Through a sample-barcoded 5' primer and a J-beta primer mix, a second PCR was run for roughly 6 to 11 cycles. TCRdb recomputed calls from the 5' RACE reads with MiXCR, one row per CDR3 protein. This table has 450,000 to 600,000 distinct CDR3 sequences, about 28% appearing once. This sample also appeared in a second study, on T cells of mothers and their children.

Sequenced: blood. The receptors originated from a boy aged 2 to 10 in good health.

Only a few counts were recorded for this clonotype. The gene calls are TRBV20-1 and TRBJ2-7; D is unresolved. CDR3 size: 13 residues. Germline CDR1 is DFQATT and CDR2 is SNEGSKA (reference sequence). The V gene lost 5 bases and the J gene lost 3 bases, with 14 bases spanning the gap. The CDR3 sequence: CSAGRPSDYEQYF. The CDR3 DNA follows: TGCAGTGCTGGTAGACCCAGTGACTACGAGCAGTACTTC.

In DNA form, the CDR3 reads TGCGCCAGCAGCTTGTCAAGTCCCCCTGAAGCTTTCTTT. Its protein product is CASSLSSPPEAFF. This chain links TRBV5-1 with TRBJ1-1; D is unresolved. Germline V gene data show CDR1 as SGHRS and CDR2 as YFSETQ. The V end lost 1 base, the J end lost 6 bases, and 10 bases lay between the germline ends. This CDR3 has 13 amino acids.

In this sample, this clonotype turned up a few times. This chain links TRBV7-2 with TRBJ2-4; the D gene is possibly TRBD1 (7 bases). The CDR3 covers 13 residues. Trimming took 3 bases from V and 7 from J, leaving 10 bases between them. The germline CDR1 and CDR2 sequences are SGHTA and FQGNSA. The CDR3 DNA is TGTGCCAGCAGCTTGCCAGGGGGGAACATTCAGTACTTC. It is translated as CASSLPGGNIQYF.

The chain has TRBV29-1 and TRBJ2-1; 9 positions match TRBD2. This CDR3 comprises 11 residues. V was pared by 5 bases and J by 9 bases, with 2 bases of the junction left unmatched. From germline, CDR1 is SQVTM and CDR2 ANQGSEA. CDR3 sequence reads: CSVRTSAEQFF. The DNA of the CDR3 is TGCAGCGTTCGGACTAGCGCTGAGCAGTTCTTC.

V gene TRBV5-1 combines with J gene TRBJ2-5; 8 bases agree with TRBD1. The CDR3 consists of 14 residues. CDR1 SGHRS and CDR2 YFSETQ come from the germline V gene. After removal of 4 bases from V and 4 bases from J, the junction contained 6 bases not matched to a gene. The CDR3 loop reads CASSPTGVGETQYF. The DNA of the CDR3 is TGCGCCAGCAGCCCGACAGGGGTCGGAGAGACCCAGTACTTC.

A few counts support this clonotype. This chain connects TRBV7-9 to TRBJ2-2, with 9 bases identical to TRBD2. The CDR3 covers 16 residues. The V gene end was trimmed by 4 bases and the J gene end by 3 bases; junction bases not matched to a gene: 6. Germline V gene lookup returns CDR1 SEHNR and CDR2 FQNEAQ (reference sequence). The CDR3 DNA sequence: TGTGCCAGCAGCTATAGGGGACTAGCTGACACCGGGGAGCTGTTTTTT. This gives the protein CASSYRGLADTGELFF.

This clonotype turned up a few times. The chain is built from TRBV5-1 and TRBJ2-5, with 10 bases identical to TRBD2. The J call is doubtful: the DNA matches TRBJ2-7 better. Germline loops: CDR1 SGHRS, CDR2 YFSETQ. The CDR3 is 15 residues long. The CDR3 sequence is CASRLAGEVSYEQYF. The CDR3, as DNA: TGCGCCAGCAGGCTAGCGGGAGAGGTGTCCTACGAGCAGTACTTC.

This clonotype was seen more than once but under ten times. This chain joins TRBV27 and TRBJ2-3; a weak D match, TRBD2 (6 bases). The V end lost 2 bases, the J end lost 2 bases, and 14 bases lay between the germline ends. Germline CDR1 is MNHEY and CDR2 is SMNVEV (reference sequence). The CDR3 is 16 amino acids. As DNA, the CDR3 is TGTGCCAGCAGTTTAGGGGGACTTCGGCCCACAGATACGCAGTATTTT. It specifies CASSLGGLRPTDTQYF.

This clonotype turned up a few times. The genes are TRBV7-2 and TRBJ2-5; a weak D match, TRBD2 (6 bases). V was shortened by 1 base and J by 5 bases, with 11 bases between the two germline ends. Germline V gene data show CDR1 as SGHTA and CDR2 as FQGNSA. This CDR3 comprises 14 residues. This CDR3 is CASSLDGGKETQYF. In nucleotides, the CDR3 is TGTGCCAGCAGCTTAGACGGGGGAAAGGAGACCCAGTACTTC.

This clonotype showed up just a few times. This chain links TRBV20-1 with TRBJ2-3, with D perhaps TRBD2 (6 bases). Deletions cut 0 bases from V and 0 bases from J, with 28 bases between. Germline V gives CDR1 DFQATT, CDR2 SNEGSKA (reference sequence). The CDR3 has 21 residues. CDR3 region: CSARDDWKWDFIKSSTDTQYF. CDR3 in DNA: TGCAGTGCTAGAGATGATTGGAAATGGGACTTCATAAAATCTAGCACAGATACGCAGTATTTT.